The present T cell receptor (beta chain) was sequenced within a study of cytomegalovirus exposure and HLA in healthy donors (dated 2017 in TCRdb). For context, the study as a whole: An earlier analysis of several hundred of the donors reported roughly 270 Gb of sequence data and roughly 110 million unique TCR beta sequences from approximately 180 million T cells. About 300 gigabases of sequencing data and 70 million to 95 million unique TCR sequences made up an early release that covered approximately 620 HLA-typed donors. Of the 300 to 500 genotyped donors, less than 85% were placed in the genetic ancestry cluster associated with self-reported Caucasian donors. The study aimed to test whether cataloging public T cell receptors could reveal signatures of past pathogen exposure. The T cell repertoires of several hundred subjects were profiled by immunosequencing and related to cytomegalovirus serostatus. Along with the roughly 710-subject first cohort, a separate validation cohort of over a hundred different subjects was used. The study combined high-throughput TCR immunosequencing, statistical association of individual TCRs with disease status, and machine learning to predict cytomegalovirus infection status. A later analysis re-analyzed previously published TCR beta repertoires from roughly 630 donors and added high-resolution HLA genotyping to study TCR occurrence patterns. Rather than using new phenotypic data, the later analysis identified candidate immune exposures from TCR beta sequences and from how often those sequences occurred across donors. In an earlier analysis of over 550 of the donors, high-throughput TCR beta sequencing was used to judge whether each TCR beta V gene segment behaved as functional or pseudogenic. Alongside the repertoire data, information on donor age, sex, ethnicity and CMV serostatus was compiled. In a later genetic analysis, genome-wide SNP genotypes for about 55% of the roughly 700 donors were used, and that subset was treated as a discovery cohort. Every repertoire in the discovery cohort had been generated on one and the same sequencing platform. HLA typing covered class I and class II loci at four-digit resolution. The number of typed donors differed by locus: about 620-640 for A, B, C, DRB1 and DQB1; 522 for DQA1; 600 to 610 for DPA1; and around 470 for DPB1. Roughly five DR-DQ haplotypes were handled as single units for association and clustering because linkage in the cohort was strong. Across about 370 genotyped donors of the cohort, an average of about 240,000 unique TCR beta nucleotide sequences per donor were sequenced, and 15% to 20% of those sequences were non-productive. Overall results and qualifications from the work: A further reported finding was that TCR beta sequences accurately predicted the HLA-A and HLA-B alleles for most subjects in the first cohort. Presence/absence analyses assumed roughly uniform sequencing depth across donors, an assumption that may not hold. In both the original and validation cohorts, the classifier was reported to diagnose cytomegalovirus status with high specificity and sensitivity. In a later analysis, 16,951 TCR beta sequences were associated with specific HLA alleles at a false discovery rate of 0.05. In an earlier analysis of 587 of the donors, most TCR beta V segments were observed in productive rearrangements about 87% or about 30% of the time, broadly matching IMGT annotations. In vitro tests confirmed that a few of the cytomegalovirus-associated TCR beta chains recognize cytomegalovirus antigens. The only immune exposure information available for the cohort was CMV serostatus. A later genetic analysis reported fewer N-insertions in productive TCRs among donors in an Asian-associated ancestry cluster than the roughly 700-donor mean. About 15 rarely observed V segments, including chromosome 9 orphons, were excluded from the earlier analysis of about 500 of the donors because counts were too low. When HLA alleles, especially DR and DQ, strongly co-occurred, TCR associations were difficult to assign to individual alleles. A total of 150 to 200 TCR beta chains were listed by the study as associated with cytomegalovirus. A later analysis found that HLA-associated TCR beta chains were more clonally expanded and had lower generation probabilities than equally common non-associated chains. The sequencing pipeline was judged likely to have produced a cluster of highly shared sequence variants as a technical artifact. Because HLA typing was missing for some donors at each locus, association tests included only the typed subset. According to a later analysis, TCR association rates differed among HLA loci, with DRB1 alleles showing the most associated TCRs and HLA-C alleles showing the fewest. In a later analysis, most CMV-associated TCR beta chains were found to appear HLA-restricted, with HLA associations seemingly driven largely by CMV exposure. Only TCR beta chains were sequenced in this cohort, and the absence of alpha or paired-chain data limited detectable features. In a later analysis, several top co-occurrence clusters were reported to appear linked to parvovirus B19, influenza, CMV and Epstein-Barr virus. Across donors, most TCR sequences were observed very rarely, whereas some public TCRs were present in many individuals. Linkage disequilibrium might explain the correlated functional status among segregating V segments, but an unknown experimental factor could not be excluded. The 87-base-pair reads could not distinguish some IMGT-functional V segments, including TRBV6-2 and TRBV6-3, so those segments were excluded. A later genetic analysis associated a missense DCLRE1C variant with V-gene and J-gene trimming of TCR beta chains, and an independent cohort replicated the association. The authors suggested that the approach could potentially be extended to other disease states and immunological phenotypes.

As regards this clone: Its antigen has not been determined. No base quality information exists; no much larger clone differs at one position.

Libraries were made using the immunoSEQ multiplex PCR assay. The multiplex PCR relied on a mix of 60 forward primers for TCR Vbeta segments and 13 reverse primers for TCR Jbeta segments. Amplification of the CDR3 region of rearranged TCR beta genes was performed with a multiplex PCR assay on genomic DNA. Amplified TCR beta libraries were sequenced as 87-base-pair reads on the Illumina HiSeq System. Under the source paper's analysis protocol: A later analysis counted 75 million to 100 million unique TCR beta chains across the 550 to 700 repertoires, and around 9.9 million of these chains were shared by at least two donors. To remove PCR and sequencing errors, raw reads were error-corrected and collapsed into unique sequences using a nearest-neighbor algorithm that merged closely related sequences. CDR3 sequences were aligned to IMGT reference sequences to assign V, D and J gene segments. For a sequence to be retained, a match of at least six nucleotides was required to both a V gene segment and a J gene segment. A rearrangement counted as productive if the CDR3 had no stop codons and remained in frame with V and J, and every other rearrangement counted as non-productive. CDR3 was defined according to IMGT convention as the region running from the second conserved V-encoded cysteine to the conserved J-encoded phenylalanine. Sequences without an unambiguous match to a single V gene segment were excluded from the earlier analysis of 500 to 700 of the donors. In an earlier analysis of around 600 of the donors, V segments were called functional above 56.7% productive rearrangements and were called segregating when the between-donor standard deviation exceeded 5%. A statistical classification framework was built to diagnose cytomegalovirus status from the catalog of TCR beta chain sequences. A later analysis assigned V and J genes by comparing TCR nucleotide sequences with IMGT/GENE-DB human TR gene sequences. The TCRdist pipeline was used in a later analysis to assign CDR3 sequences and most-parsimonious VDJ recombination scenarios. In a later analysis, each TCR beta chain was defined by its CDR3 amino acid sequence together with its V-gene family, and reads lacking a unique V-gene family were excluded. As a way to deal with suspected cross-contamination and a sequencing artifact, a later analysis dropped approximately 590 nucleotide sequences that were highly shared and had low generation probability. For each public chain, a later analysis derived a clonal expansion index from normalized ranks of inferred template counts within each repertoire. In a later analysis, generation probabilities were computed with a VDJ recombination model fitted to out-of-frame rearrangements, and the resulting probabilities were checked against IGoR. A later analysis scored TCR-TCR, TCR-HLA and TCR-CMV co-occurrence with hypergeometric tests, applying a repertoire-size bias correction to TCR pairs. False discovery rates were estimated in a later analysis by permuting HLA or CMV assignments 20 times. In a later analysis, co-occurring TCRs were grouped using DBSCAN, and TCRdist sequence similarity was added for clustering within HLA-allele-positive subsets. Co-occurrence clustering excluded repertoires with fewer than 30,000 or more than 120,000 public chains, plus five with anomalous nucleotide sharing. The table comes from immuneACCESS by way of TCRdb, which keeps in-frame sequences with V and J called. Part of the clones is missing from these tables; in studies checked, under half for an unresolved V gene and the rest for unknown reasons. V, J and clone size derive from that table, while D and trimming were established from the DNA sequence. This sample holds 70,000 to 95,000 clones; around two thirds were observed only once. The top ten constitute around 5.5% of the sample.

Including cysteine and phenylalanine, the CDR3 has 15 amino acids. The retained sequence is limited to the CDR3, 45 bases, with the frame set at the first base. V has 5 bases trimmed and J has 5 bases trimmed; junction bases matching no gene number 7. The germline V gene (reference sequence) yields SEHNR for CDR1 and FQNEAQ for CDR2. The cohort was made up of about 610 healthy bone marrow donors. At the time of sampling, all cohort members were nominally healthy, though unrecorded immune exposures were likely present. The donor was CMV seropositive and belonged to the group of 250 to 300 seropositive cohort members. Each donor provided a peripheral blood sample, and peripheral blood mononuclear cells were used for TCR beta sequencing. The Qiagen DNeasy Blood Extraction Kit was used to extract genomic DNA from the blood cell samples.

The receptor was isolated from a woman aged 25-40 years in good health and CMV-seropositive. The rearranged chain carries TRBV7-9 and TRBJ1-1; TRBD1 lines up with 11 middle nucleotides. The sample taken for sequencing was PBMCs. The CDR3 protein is CASSEGDRGYTEAFF. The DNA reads TGTGCCAGCAGCGAAGGGGACAGGGGGTATACTGAAGCTTTCTTT.